This T cell receptor beta chain was retrieved from a study of patients and donors after allogeneic stem cell transplantation. CDR3 size: 12 residues. Trimming stripped 7 bases from V and 2 bases from J, with 11 bases between. The germline V gene has CDR1 DFQATT and CDR2 SNEGSKA (reference sequence). The table lists this clonotype with a few counts. TCRdb re-analysed the RT-PCR reads in MiXCR, keeping a single row per CDR3 protein. The repertoire holds approximately 20,000 distinct CDR3 sequences, with 4.9% as singletons. This chain joins TRBV20-1 and TRBJ1-1; the D gene is possibly TRBD1 (5 bases). The sample comprised blood, either unsorted or a sorted T cell fraction (not recorded which). The receptor's source is a human donor who was either an allogeneic HSCT recipient or a stem cell or donor lymphocyte infusion donor (not recorded which). It is not recorded whose cells these are; they may come from a transplant donor. The CDR3 region is CSVSGGNTEAFF. The DNA for the CDR3 is TGCAGTGTTAGTGGGGGAAACACTGAAGCTTTCTTT.